This TCR beta chain was identified during a study of shared clonotypes between healthy human individuals. About the research overall: Ranging from 18 to 49 in age, donors were two women and three men.

Only in-frame clones appear in the TCRdb table, and some are missing; sequencing was by immunoSEQ multiplex PCR. This sample has roughly 1,800,000 clones, with about 95% found just once. Naive CD8 isolation took CD45RO-negative cells positively selected for CCR7 and excluded terminally differentiated effector memory CD45RA+ cells. This TCR derives from a man between 18 and 35 years old in good health. Sample: naive CD8+ T cells sorted from blood.

This chain's CDR3 is CASSESLGGSTDTQYF. The CDR3 DNA reads as TGCGCCAGCAGTGAGTCATTAGGCGGGAGTACAGATACGCAGTATTTT. The genes are TRBV10-2 and TRBJ2-3, with TRBD2 identical over 7 bases. V lost 0 bases, J lost 3 bases, and 6 bases stayed unmatched. This CDR3 has 16 amino acids. Germline V gene lookup returns CDR1 WSHSY and CDR2 SAAADI.